The 5 T cell receptor beta chains below were found in one sample sequenced in a study of shared clonotypes between healthy human individuals. Sequencing was performed with immunoSEQ multiplex PCR; in TCRdb, only in-frame clones are kept and a portion is missing. Of over 2 million clones listed, 95% were seen once; the top ten hold 0.13%. Sequenced: naive CD4+ T cells sorted from blood. Indicated subset: CD45RA+ positively selected. All receptors derive from a man aged 18 to 29 in good health.

The J gene is TRBJ2-1, the V gene TRBV7-2; D not resolved. V lost 5 bases, J lost 4 bases, and 9 bases lay in between. Germline V gene lookup returns CDR1 SGHTA and CDR2 FQGNSA. There are 13 residues in the CDR3. The CDR3 DNA reads as TGTGCCAGCAGCCCCCCCCTATACAATGAGCAGTTCTTC. Protein sequence: CASSPPLYNEQFF.

The chain recombines TRBV18 with TRBJ1-6; no clear D. Trimming removed 6 bases from V and 7 bases from J, with 10 bases in between. CDR1 and CDR2 from the germline V gene are KGHSH and LQKENI. The length of the CDR3 is 13 residues. CDR3: CASSVDGNSPLHF. The CDR3 nucleotides are TGTGCCAGCTCGGTGGACGGCAATTCACCCCTCCACTTT. Based on the CDR3 plus reference TRBV18 and TRBJ1-6, the full variable domain is NAGVMQNPRHLVRRRGQEARLRCSPMKGHSHVYWYRQLPEEGLKFMVYLQKENIIDESGMPKERFSAEFPKEGPSILRIQQVVRGDSAAYFCASSVDGNSPLHFGNGTRLTVT.

This clone was detected a few times. The sample carries other DNA sequences with the same CDR3. CDR3 DNA sequence: TGCGCCAGCAGTGAAGACACAAGCACAGATACGCAGTATTTT. Translated, it gives CASSEDTSTDTQYF. V usage is TRBV10-1 and J usage is TRBJ2-3; D uncertain. This CDR3 has 14 amino acids. Germline CDR1 reads WNHNN; CDR2 reads SYGVQD (reference sequence). V dropped 3 bases and J dropped 0 bases, with 7 bases sitting between them.

V usage is TRBV4-1 and J usage is TRBJ2-1, with 9 bases matching TRBD2. Germline loops: CDR1 MGHRA, CDR2 YSYEKL. The CDR3 has 19 residues. V lost 0 bases and J lost 9; bases outside the gene matches: 18. CDR3 protein: CASSQEGSLAGGRYREQFF. CDR3 bases: TGCGCCAGCAGCCAAGAGGGTAGTCTGGCGGGAGGGCGGTATCGTGAGCAGTTCTTC.

This chain connects TRBV18 to TRBJ2-7; the D gene is possibly TRBD1 (6 bases). CDR3 length: 16 amino acids. Germline V gives CDR1 KGHSH, CDR2 LQKENI. V lost 0 bases, J lost 5 bases, and 17 bases lay in between. The CDR3 bases are TGTGCCAGCTCACCACCAATGTCCCAGGGGAACGACGAGCAGTACTTC. Translated, it gives CASSPPMSQGNDEQYF.